Below, 30 T cell receptor beta chains from the same sample are listed, as sequenced in a study of T-cell reconstitution after alpha-beta-depleted transplantation in children. Unique molecular identifiers were incorporated when the TCRbeta library was constructed. TCRdb independently ran MiXCR on the PCR reads; one entry per CDR3 protein. The sample holds about 400,000 distinct CDR3 sequences; about an eighth are singletons and the top ten take roughly 4.5%. Sequences were derived from PBMCs, sampled from the stem cell graft. Source of these receptors: a human donor who donated a stem cell graft to a child with Fanconi anemia.

The chain employs TRBV2 and TRBJ1-5, with 8 bases aligning to TRBD1. The CDR3 covers 15 residues. After removal of 6 bases from V and 6 bases from J, the junction contained 10 bases not matched to a gene. Germline V gene lookup returns CDR1 SNHLY and CDR2 FYNNEI. DNA for the CDR3: TGTGCCAGCAGCGATAGACAGGGGAGGGCTCAGCCCCAGCATTTT. It translates to CASSDRQGRAQPQHF.

This clonotype was recorded only once. A read error may account for a junction end that differs from germline. The rearrangement links TRBV20-1 to TRBJ2-3; 10 bases line up with TRBD2. Germline assignment: CDR1 DFQATT and CDR2 SNEGSKA (reference sequence). This CDR3 has 17 amino acids. The CDR3 DNA sequence: TGCTGTGCTAGGCCCTTGCCAGCGGGGGGGCCCCCAGATACGCAGTATTTT. Translation: CCARPLPAGGPPDTQYF.

As regards this clonotype: One junction end does not reproduce the germline sequence, and a read error may be involved. V is TRBV12-3 or TRBV12-4 and J is TRBJ2-5; 9 bases are a match to TRBD2. The CDR3 contains 18 residues. The CDR3 region is CTSCLPRRAAGGRETQYF. As DNA, the CDR3 is TGTACCAGCTGTTTACCGAGGAGGGCAGCGGGGGGTAGGGAGACCCAGTACTTC.

The V and J genes are TRBV30 and TRBJ2-2, with D perhaps TRBD1 (6 bases). The V and J ends lost 1 base and 6 bases respectively, with 12 bases between them. CDR1 is GTSNPN, CDR2 SVGIG, per germline (reference sequence). The CDR3 extends over 14 amino acids. The CDR3 coding sequence is TGTGCCTGGAGTGGGGGCAGGGGTCCCGGGGAGCTGTTTTTT. Protein product: CAWSGGRGPGELFF.

This clonotype was observed a handful of times. The chain recombines TRBV20-1 with TRBJ2-1; 7 bases match TRBD1. The length of the CDR3 is 14 residues. The junction had 12 bases not matched to a gene; V was cut back by 7 bases and J by 6 bases. Germline CDR1 DFQATT, CDR2 SNEGSKA (reference sequence). CDR3 in DNA: TGCAGTGTCCCCGGGACAGTAAACTTCAATGAGCAGTTCTTC. It translates to CSVPGTVNFNEQFF.

This chain joins TRBV4-2 and TRBJ1-2; TRBD1 might be the D (6 bases). The CDR3 sequence is 15 residues long. Germline assignment: CDR1 LGHNA and CDR2 YNFKEQ. V was cut by 1 base and J by 1 base, with 10 bases left in between. CDR3 coding DNA: TGTGCCAGCAGCCAAGGGGTAGGGGGTAACTATGGCTACACCTTC. Translated, it gives CASSQGVGGNYGYTF.

This chain connects TRBV10-3 to TRBJ2-2; 7 positions match TRBD1. The V gene end was trimmed by 9 bases and the J gene end by 0 bases; junction bases not matched to a gene: 4. The germline V gene has CDR1 ENHRY and CDR2 SYGVKD. The CDR3 loop spans 14 amino acids. CDR3 sequence reads: CAIGTESNTGELFF. The CDR3 DNA reads as TGTGCCATTGGGACAGAGTCGAACACCGGGGAGCTGTTTTTT.

The V and J genes are TRBV2 and TRBJ1-6; D unresolved. Trimming shortened V by 0 bases and J by 10 bases, and 13 bases separated the two germline ends. Per the germline V gene, CDR1 is SNHLY and CDR2 is FYNNEI. The length of the CDR3 is 15 residues. Written as DNA, the CDR3 is TGTGCCAGCAGTGAAGCCCTAGGAGGAAACTCACCCCTCCACTTT. Amino acid sequence: CASSEALGGNSPLHF.

The chain is built from TRBV5-1 and TRBJ1-2, with D tentatively TRBD1 (6 bases). The CDR3 sequence is 14 residues long. CDR1 is SGHRS, CDR2 YFSETQ, per germline. V lost 1 base and J lost 6, with 13 bases in between. This CDR3 is CASSLFAGADGYTF. DNA of the CDR3: TGCGCCAGCAGCTTGTTTGCGGGGGCGGATGGCTACACCTTC. The variable domain in full, with the rest retrieved from reference TRBV5-1 and TRBJ1-2, is KAGVTQTPRYLIKTRGQQVTLSCSPISGHRSVSWYQQTPGQGLQFLFEYFSETQRNKGNFPGRFSGRQFSNSRSEMNVSTLELGDSALYLCASSLFAGADGYTFGSGTRLTVV.

This clonotype occurred a few times. This rearrangement joins TRBV7-9 to TRBJ1-4; D call uncertain. The V gene's germline CDR1 is SEHNR and CDR2 FQNEAQ (reference sequence). The CDR3 contains 15 residues. The ends were cut back, 5 bases at V and 6 bases at J, with 16 bases in the middle. The CDR3 loop is CASSPTGHEDEKLFF. CDR3 nucleotide sequence: TGTGCCAGCAGCCCTACCGGGCACGAGGATGAAAAACTGTTTTTT.

The CDR3 loop is CASSLEALSSGANVLTF. DNA of the CDR3: TGTGCCAGCAGCTTAGAGGCCTTGAGCTCTGGGGCCAACGTCCTGACTTTC. The V call is TRBV7-9, the J call TRBJ2-6, with D unresolved. The CDR3 extends over 17 amino acids. Trimming pared 1 base from V and 0 bases from J, leaving 10 bases between. The germline CDR1 and CDR2 sequences are SEHNR and FQNEAQ (reference sequence).

DNA of the CDR3: TGTGCCAGCAGCTTTAGCAGGACAGGGGGCTACAATGAGCAGTTCTTC. It specifies CASSFSRTGGYNEQFF. V usage is TRBV11-2 and J usage is TRBJ2-1, with 10 bases identical to TRBD1. The J segment lost 3 bases and the V segment lost 3 bases, leaving 5 bases of the junction unmatched. The CDR3 spans 16 residues. Germline lookup yields CDR1 SGHAT and CDR2 FQNNGV.

This clonotype occurred many times. The chain carries TRBV3-1 and TRBJ1-4; D is possibly TRBD1 (5 bases). Germline V gives CDR1 LGHDT, CDR2 YNNKEL (reference sequence). This CDR3 is built from 11 residues. V lost 3 bases to trimming and J lost 10 bases, with 6 bases between them. The DNA for the CDR3 is TGTGCCAGCAGCCAGGGGCCAAAACTGTTTTTT. Translated: CASSQGPKLFF.

The chain is built from TRBV20-1 and TRBJ2-7; possibly TRBD2 for D (5 bases). The germline V gene encodes CDR1 DFQATT and CDR2 SNEGSKA (reference sequence). This CDR3 contains 14 residues. V was pared by 2 bases and J by 6 bases, with 17 bases between. The CDR3 sequence is CSARRLQGAGEQYF. DNA of the CDR3: TGCAGTGCTAGAAGGCTACAAGGCGCGGGCGAGCAGTACTTC.

The rearrangement joins TRBV5-6 to TRBJ2-5; no clear D gene. The CDR3 spans 13 residues. CDR1 SGHDT and CDR2 YYEEEE come from the germline V gene. Between the trimmed V and J ends, which lost 0 bases and 7 bases, there was a span of 10 bases. The CDR3 region is CASSLDSFGTQYF. Here the CDR3 DNA reads TGTGCCAGCAGCTTGGACAGTTTTGGGACCCAGTACTTC.

This clonotype has a handful of counts. The rearrangement joins TRBV12-3 or TRBV12-4 to TRBJ2-2, with unresolved D. V gave up 5 bases and J gave up 6 bases, with 10 bases separating them. The CDR3 contains 13 residues. DNA for the CDR3: TGTGCCAGCAGTCCCCGTGGTCCCGGGGAGCTGTTTTTT. This gives the protein CASSPRGPGELFF.

This clonotype has only a few counts. CDR3 in DNA: TGTGCCAGCAGCCAACTCTACAGGGGGAATACTGAAGCTTTCTTT. Protein sequence: CASSQLYRGNTEAFF. The rearrangement links TRBV6-2 or TRBV6-3 to TRBJ1-1, with 8 bases lining up with TRBD1. CDR1 and CDR2 from the germline V gene are MNHEY and SVGEGT. Trimming took 6 bases from V and 5 from J; bases not matched to a gene: 11. The CDR3 covers 15 residues.

Points on this clonotype: The junction and the germline gene differ at one end; a read error may be behind it. The chain is built from TRBV20-1 and TRBJ2-3; D might be TRBD1 (5 bases). Germline V lookup: CDR1 DFQATT, CDR2 SNEGSKA (reference sequence). CDR3 length equals 16 residues. The CDR3: CCARDEGRAGTDTQYF. Here the CDR3 DNA reads TGCTGTGCTAGAGATGAAGGCCGGGCAGGGACAGATACGCAGTATTTT.

This clonotype was seen only a few times. This sequence joins TRBV29-1 and TRBJ2-1, with a weak D call TRBD2 (6 bases). CDR3 size: 11 residues. Germline lookup yields CDR1 SQVTM and CDR2 ANQGSEA. V lost 7 bases to trimming and J lost 11 bases, with 15 bases between them. The CDR3 loop is CSATTGTQQFF. The CDR3 nucleotides read TGCAGCGCTACGACCGGGACTCAGCAGTTCTTC.

As to this clonotype: Because it lacks the conserved phenylalanine or tryptophan at the end, this CDR3 is likely a read error. V is TRBV3-1 and J is TRBJ1-5, with D maybe TRBD1 (5 bases). The CDR3 consists of 14 residues. Germline values: CDR1 LGHDT, CDR2 YNNKEL (reference sequence). V lost 1 base, J lost 5 bases, and 9 bases lay in between. The CDR3 DNA reads as TGTGCCAGCAGCCAAGCAGGGAGGGATCAGCCCCAGCATTAT. It codes for CASSQAGRDQPQHY.

This sequence joins TRBV20-1 and TRBJ2-5, with TRBD1 matching over 7 bases. V lost 2 bases to trimming and J lost 4 bases; unmatched junction nucleotides: 10. The CDR3 is 15 amino acids. Germline V gene sequence: CDR1 DFQATT, CDR2 SNEGSKA (reference sequence). The CDR3 loop reads CSARPTEDRVETQYF. The CDR3 DNA follows: TGCAGTGCTAGACCCACAGAAGACAGGGTAGAGACCCAGTACTTC.

This clonotype was counted ten times or more. The J gene is TRBJ2-7, the V gene TRBV4-2; the D gene is possibly TRBD2 (5 bases). This CDR3 has 13 residues. Germline values: CDR1 LGHNA, CDR2 YNFKEQ. The V and J ends lost 5 bases and 7 bases respectively, with 15 bases between them. The CDR3: CASSMAGGSEQYF. The CDR3, as DNA: TGTGCCAGCAGCATGGCAGGAGGAAGTGAGCAGTACTTC.

There are a few counts of this clonotype. The genes are TRBV10-2 and TRBJ1-1; 7 bases line up with TRBD1. The CDR3 has 14 amino acids. Germline V gene sequence: CDR1 WSHSY, CDR2 SAAADI. V shed 5 bases, J shed 3 bases, and the junction held 6 bases outside the gene matches. DNA for the CDR3: TGCGCCAGCAGTTATCAGGGGGGGGACACTGAAGCTTTCTTT. Translating it yields CASSYQGGDTEAFF.

As regards this clonotype: Just one base apart from a much larger clone, this may be a read error. This chain joins TRBV5-1 and TRBJ1-6, with D perhaps TRBD1 (5 bases). V was trimmed by 4 bases and J by 6 bases, leaving 11 bases between them. Germline V gene data show CDR1 as SGHRS and CDR2 as YFSETQ. CDR3 size: 14 residues. CDR3 DNA sequence: TGCGCCAGCAGCGTGGAGGGACGTAATTCACCCCTCCACTTT. Its protein product is CASSVEGRNSPLHF.

The chain couples TRBV5-1 to TRBJ2-7; a possible D gene is TRBD2 (5 bases). CDR1 SGHRS and CDR2 YFSETQ come from the germline V gene. Trimming cost V 4 bases and J 2 bases, with 13 bases left between them. The CDR3 length is 14 residues. CDR3 DNA: TGCGCCAGCAGCCCGGAGGACGGGGCCTACGAGCAGTACTTC. Protein sequence: CASSPEDGAYEQYF.

The table lists this clonotype with a few counts. CDR3 DNA: TGTGCCAGCAGTGAGGGGGAGCAGTTCTTC. It yields the protein CASSEGEQFF. The V gene is TRBV2, the J gene TRBJ2-1, with D uncertain. Germline loops: CDR1 SNHLY, CDR2 FYNNEI. Trimming removed 3 bases from V and 10 bases from J, with 4 bases in between. The CDR3 is made up of 10 amino acids.

The chain recombines TRBV5-1 with TRBJ2-1, with D possibly TRBD2 on 5 matching bases. The V and J ends lost 1 base and 4 bases respectively, with 15 bases between them. Germline assignment: CDR1 SGHRS and CDR2 YFSETQ. The CDR3 contains 16 residues. The CDR3 region has the DNA TGCGCCAGCAGCTTGTTCCGAGGGCGCTATTACAATGAGCAGTTCTTC. Its translation is CASSLFRGRYYNEQFF.

This chain joins TRBV5-1 and TRBJ1-6; D perhaps matches TRBD1 (6 bases). CDR3 length: 17 residues. Trimming left V 4 bases short and J 9 bases short, with 23 bases between. Looked up from germline, CDR1 is SGHRS and CDR2 is YFSETQ. The CDR3 protein is CASSQGGWDRASSPLHF. Written as DNA, the CDR3 is TGCGCCAGCAGCCAAGGGGGATGGGATAGGGCTAGTTCACCCCTCCACTTT.

This clonotype was counted at least ten times. The gene calls are TRBV6-6 and TRBJ1-1; D call uncertain. Germline CDR1 and CDR2: MNHNY and SVGAGI (reference sequence). The CDR3 totals 12 residues. Trimming stripped 2 bases from V and 8 bases from J, with 9 bases between. The DNA of the CDR3 is TGTGCCAGCAGTTACGGGATGCCAGAAGCTTTCTTT. Amino acid sequence: CASSYGMPEAFF.

This clonotype was detected ten times or more. V gene TRBV12-3 or TRBV12-4 combines with J gene TRBJ1-2; D is unclear. V lost 11 bases and J 7 bases, leaving 14 bases between the germline ends. This CDR3 spans 11 amino acids. The CDR3, as DNA: TGTGCCTCGGGGTTGGCTCGTGGCTACACCTTC. Translated, it gives CASGLARGYTF.